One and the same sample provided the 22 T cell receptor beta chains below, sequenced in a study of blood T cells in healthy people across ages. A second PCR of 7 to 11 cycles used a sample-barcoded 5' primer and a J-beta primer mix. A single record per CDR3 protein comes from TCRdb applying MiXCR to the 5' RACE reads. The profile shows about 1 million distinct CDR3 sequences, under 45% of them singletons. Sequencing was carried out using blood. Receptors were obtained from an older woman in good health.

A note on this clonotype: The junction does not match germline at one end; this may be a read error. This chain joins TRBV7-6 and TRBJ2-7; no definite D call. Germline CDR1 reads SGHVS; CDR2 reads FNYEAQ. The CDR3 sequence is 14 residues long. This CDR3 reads CAGSTRPTSYEQYF. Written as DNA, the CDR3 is TGTGCCGGCAGCACCCGGCCTACAAGTTACGAGCAGTACTTC.

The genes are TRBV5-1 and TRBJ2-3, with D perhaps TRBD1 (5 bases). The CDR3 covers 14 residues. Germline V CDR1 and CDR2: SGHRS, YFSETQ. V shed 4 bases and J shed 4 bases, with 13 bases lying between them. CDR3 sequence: CASSIETVPDTQYF. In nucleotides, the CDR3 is TGCGCCAGCAGCATCGAGACAGTCCCAGATACGCAGTATTTT.

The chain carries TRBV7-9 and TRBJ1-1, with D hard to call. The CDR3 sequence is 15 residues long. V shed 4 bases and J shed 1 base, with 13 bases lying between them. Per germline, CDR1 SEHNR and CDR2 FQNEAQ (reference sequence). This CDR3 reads CASSSDRTANTEAFF. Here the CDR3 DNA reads TGTGCCAGCAGCTCGGACCGAACCGCGAACACTGAAGCTTTCTTT.

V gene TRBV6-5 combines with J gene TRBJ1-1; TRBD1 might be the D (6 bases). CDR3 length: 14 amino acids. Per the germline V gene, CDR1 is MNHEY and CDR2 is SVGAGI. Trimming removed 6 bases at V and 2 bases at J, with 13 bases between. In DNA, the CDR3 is TGTGCCAGCAGGTATCAGGGGCCCAACACTGAAGCTTTCTTT. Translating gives CASRYQGPNTEAFF.

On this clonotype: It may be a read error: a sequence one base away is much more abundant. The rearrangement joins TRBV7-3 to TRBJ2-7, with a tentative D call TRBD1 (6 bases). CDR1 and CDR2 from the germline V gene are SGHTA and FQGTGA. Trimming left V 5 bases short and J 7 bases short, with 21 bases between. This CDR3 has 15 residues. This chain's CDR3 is CASSPYAGAYNEQYF. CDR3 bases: TGTGCCAGCAGCCCCTACGCAGGGGCCTACAATGAGCAGTACTTC.

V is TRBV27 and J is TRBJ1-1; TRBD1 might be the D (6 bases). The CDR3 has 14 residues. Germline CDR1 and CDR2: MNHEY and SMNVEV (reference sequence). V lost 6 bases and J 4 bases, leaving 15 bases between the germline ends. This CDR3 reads CASSLGGSRTEAFF. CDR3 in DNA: TGTGCCAGCAGCTTAGGGGGGTCTCGCACTGAAGCTTTCTTT.

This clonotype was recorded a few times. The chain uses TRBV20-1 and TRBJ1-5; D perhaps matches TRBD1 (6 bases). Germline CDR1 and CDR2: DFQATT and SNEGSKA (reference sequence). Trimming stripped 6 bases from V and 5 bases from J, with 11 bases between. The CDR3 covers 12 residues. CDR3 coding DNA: TGCAGTGCAAGGGGGACCGATCAGCCCCAGCATTTT. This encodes CSARGTDQPQHF.

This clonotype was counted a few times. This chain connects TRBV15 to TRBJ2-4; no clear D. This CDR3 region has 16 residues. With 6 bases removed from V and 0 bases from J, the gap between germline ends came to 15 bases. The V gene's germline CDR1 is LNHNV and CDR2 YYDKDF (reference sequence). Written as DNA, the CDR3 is TGTGCCACCAGAGACGGAGCTCTGCTAGCCAAAAACATTCAGTACTTC. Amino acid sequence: CATRDGALLAKNIQYF.

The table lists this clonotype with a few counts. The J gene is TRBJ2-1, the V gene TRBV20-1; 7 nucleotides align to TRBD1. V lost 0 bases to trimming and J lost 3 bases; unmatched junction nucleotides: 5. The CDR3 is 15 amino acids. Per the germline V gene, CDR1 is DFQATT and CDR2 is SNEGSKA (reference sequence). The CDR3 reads CSARELRQGYNEQFF. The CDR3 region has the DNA TGCAGTGCTAGAGAACTAAGACAGGGCTACAATGAGCAGTTCTTC.

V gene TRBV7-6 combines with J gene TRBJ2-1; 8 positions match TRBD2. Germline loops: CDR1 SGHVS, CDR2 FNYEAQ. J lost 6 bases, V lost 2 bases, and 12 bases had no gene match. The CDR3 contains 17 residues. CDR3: CASSLLTPGTSFNEQFF. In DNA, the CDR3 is TGTGCCAGCAGCTTACTTACCCCCGGGACTAGTTTCAATGAGCAGTTCTTC.

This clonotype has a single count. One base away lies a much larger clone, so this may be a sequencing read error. Here the CDR3 DNA reads TGCGCCAGCAGCTTGGAAGCAGGGACTTACAATGAGCAGTACTTC. Translation gives CASSLEAGTYNEQYF. The V call is TRBV5-1, the J call TRBJ2-7; the D gene is possibly TRBD2 (6 bases). The CDR3 runs 15 residues. The germline V and J ends were trimmed by 0 bases and 7 bases, with 17 bases remaining between them. CDR1 and CDR2 (germline): SGHRS, YFSETQ.

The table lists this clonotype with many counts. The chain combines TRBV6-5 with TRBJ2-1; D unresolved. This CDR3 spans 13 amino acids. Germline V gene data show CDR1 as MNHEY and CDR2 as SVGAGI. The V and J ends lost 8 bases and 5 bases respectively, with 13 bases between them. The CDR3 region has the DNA TGTGCCAGCCGACGGAAGAGAAACAATGAGCAGTTCTTC. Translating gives CASRRKRNNEQFF.

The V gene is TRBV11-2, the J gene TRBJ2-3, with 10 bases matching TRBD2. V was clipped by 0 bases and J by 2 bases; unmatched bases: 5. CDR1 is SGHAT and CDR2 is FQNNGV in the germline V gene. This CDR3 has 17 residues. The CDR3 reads CASSLDLAGGITDTQYF. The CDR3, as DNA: TGTGCCAGCAGCTTAGACTTAGCGGGAGGAATCACAGATACGCAGTATTTT.

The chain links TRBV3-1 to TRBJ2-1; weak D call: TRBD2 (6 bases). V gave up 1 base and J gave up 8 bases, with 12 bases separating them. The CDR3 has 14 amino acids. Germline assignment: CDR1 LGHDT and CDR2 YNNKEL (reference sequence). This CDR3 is CASSQVWSGDEQFF. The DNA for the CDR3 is TGTGCCAGCAGCCAAGTATGGTCGGGGGATGAGCAGTTCTTC.

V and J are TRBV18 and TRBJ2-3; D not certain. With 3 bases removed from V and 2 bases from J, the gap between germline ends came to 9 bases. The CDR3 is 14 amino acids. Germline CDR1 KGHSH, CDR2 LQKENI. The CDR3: CASSPQSYTDTQYF. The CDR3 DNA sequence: TGTGCCAGCTCACCTCAGAGTTACACAGATACGCAGTATTTT.

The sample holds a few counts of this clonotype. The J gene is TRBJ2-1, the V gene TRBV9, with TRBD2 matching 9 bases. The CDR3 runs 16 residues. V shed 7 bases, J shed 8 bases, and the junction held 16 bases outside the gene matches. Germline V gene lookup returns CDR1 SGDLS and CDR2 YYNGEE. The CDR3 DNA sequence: TGTGCCAGCGGCTCATCCGGGACTAGCCGTTTAGATGAGCAGTTCTTC. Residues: CASGSSGTSRLDEQFF.

The CDR3 DNA is TGTGCCAGCAGCGCCATGACAGGGGGCGCAGACACTGAAGCTTTCTTT. Protein sequence: CASSAMTGGADTEAFF. V is TRBV3-1 and J is TRBJ1-1; TRBD1 matches at 10 bases. In germline, CDR1 is LGHDT, CDR2 YNNKEL (reference sequence). CDR3 size: 16 residues. With 5 bases clipped from V and 3 bases from J, the junction kept 9 bases outside the gene matches.

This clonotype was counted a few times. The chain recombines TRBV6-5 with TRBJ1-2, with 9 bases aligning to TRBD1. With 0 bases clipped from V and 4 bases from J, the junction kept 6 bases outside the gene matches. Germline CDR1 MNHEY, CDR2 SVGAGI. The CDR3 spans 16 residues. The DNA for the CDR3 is TGTGCCAGCAGTTACTCCTCCGGGACAGGGAGCTATGGCTACACCTTC. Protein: CASSYSSGTGSYGYTF.

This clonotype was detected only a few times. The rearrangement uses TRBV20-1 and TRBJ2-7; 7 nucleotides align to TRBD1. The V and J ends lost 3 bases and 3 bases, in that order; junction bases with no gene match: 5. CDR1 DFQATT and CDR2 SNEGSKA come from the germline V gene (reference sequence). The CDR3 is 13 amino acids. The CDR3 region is CSASAGGVYEQYF. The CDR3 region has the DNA TGCAGTGCTAGCGCAGGGGGAGTCTACGAGCAGTACTTC.

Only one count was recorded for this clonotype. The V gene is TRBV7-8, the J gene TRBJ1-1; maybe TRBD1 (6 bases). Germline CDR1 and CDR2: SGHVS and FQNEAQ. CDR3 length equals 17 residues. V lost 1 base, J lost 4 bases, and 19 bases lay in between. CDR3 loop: CASSLGTMGAGGTEAFF. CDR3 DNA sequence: TGTGCCAGCAGCTTAGGAACAATGGGGGCGGGGGGCACTGAAGCTTTCTTT.

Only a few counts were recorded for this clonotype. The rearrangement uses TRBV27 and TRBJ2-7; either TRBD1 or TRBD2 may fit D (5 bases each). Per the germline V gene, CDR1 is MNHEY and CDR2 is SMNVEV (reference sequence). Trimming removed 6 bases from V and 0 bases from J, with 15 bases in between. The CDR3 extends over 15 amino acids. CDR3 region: CASSGYEGNSYEQYF. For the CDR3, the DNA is TGTGCCAGCAGCGGATATGAGGGGAACTCCTACGAGCAGTACTTC.

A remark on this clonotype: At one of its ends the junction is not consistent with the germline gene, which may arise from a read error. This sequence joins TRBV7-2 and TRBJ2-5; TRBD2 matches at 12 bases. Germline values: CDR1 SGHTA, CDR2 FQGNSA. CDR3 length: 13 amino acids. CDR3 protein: CAKTSGSVEPQYF. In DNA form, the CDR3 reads TGTGCCAAGACTAGCGGGAGTGTAGAGCCCCAGTACTTC.